One and the same sample provided the 11 T cell receptor beta chains below, sequenced in a study of T-cell memory formation after mild COVID-19. TCRdb reprocessed the 5' RACE reads with MiXCR, giving one entry per CDR3 protein. The table has approximately 270,000 distinct CDR3 sequences, around 15% seen once. Sequenced material: PBMCs or a T cell subset sorted from them (not recorded which). These receptors all come from a man aged 18 to 29 who had mild COVID-19 (a few samples of this study predate the infection). Cell type and time point are not known.

This clonotype showed up just a few times. This chain joins TRBV5-1 and TRBJ2-5, with 9 bases lining up with TRBD1. With V trimmed by 4 bases and J by 5 bases, 6 bases remained unmatched. The CDR3 runs 14 residues. CDR1 and CDR2 (germline): SGHRS, YFSETQ. CDR3 loop: CASSHGQGYETQYF. CDR3 DNA sequence: TGCGCCAGCAGCCACGGACAGGGGTATGAGACCCAGTACTTC.

This chain links TRBV5-1 with TRBJ2-1; D gene uncertain. CDR1 is SGHRS, CDR2 YFSETQ, per germline. Trimming left V 0 bases short and J 7 bases short, with 11 bases between. This CDR3 spans 14 amino acids. For the CDR3, the DNA is TGCGCCAGCAGCTTGGGGGGTGGTCGGAATGAGCAGTTCTTC. As protein: CASSLGGGRNEQFF.

This clonotype was counted at least ten times. The rearrangement uses TRBV5-1 and TRBJ2-1; TRBD2 agrees at 9 bases. J lost 7 bases, V lost 0 bases, and 5 bases had no gene match. In germline, CDR1 is SGHRS, CDR2 YFSETQ. The CDR3 length is 15 residues. DNA of the CDR3: TGCGCCAGCAGCTTGGAGAGCGGGGGGTCTAATGAGCAGTTCTTC. Protein product: CASSLESGGSNEQFF.

This clonotype was seen more than once but under ten times. The chain recombines TRBV5-1 with TRBJ2-1; D is possibly TRBD1 (6 bases). Germline V CDR1 and CDR2: SGHRS, YFSETQ. The ends were cut back, 4 bases at V and 8 bases at J, with 13 bases in the middle. The CDR3 consists of 13 residues. The DNA of the CDR3 is TGCGCCAGCAGCATGGATGACAGGTATGAGCAGTTCTTC. This translates into CASSMDDRYEQFF. The full variable domain, its missing parts supplied by reference TRBV5-1 and TRBJ2-1, is KAGVTQTPRYLIKTRGQQVTLSCSPISGHRSVSWYQQTPGQGLQFLFEYFSETQRNKGNFPGRFSGRQFSNSRSEMNVSTLELGDSALYLCASSMDDRYEQFFGPGTRLTVL.

This chain links TRBV5-1 with TRBJ1-4; no clear D. Germline-derived CDR1 and CDR2 are SGHRS and YFSETQ. V shed 2 bases and J shed 4 bases, with 12 bases lying between them. This CDR3 has 15 amino acids. This CDR3 reads CASSFGQTRNEKLFF. The CDR3 nucleotides are TGCGCCAGCAGCTTTGGCCAGACACGTAATGAAAAACTGTTTTTT.

The chain has TRBV23-1 and TRBJ2-1, with D unclear. TRBV23-1 has ORF status, its function being uncertain. V dropped 7 bases and J dropped 6 bases, with 10 bases sitting between them. CDR3 length: 12 residues. This CDR3 reads CASNPDRNEQFF. In DNA, the CDR3 is TGCGCCAGCAACCCAGACCGCAATGAGCAGTTCTTC.

This clonotype was picked up a small number of times. The chain combines TRBV4-2 with TRBJ2-7; 11 nucleotides align to TRBD2. The CDR3 consists of 19 residues. Germline CDR1 LGHNA, CDR2 YNFKEQ. The ends lost 4 bases at V and 0 bases at J; junction bases unmatched: 14. The CDR3 reads CASSPVAGGPSSSSYEQYF. CDR3 DNA: TGTGCCAGCAGCCCTGTAGCGGGGGGGCCGTCATCAAGCTCCTACGAGCAGTACTTC.

The genes are TRBV14 and TRBJ1-2; D remains unclear. This CDR3 is 15 amino acids long. Germline CDR1 reads SGHDN; CDR2 reads FVKESK. Trimming stripped 1 base from V and 4 bases from J, with 13 bases between. The CDR3 reads CASSQVGGPVYGYTF. CDR3 nucleotides: TGTGCCAGCAGCCAAGTCGGAGGGCCTGTCTATGGCTACACCTTC. Using reference TRBV14 and TRBJ1-2 for the parts outside the CDR3, the full variable domain is EAGVTQFPSHSVIEKGQTVTLRCDPISGHDNLYWYRRVMGKEIKFLLHFVKESKQDESGMPNNRFLAERTGGTYSTLKVQPAELEDSGVYFCASSQVGGPVYGYTFGSGTRLTVV.

This clonotype was counted ten times or more. The rearrangement links TRBV12-3 or TRBV12-4 to TRBJ2-3; TRBD1 or TRBD2 may be the D gene (5 bases each). V was pared by 3 bases and J by 6 bases, with 13 bases between. The CDR3 runs 14 residues. CDR3 DNA sequence: TGTGCCAGCAGTTTTGTGACCGAGGGGGATACGCAGTATTTT. Translation: CASSFVTEGDTQYF.

This chain uses TRBV20-1 with TRBJ1-1; D gene unclear. The CDR3 totals 11 residues. Germline-derived CDR1 and CDR2 are DFQATT and SNEGSKA (reference sequence). Trimming left V 5 bases short and J 7 bases short, with 11 bases between. The CDR3 sequence is CSAPGDREAFF. The CDR3, as DNA: TGCAGTGCTCCAGGAGACCGTGAAGCTTTCTTT.

CDR3 DNA sequence: TGCGCCAGCAGCCAAGGCGGGACAGTCTATGGCTACACCTTC. It is translated as CASSQGGTVYGYTF. J is TRBJ1-2 and V is TRBV4-1; TRBD1 matches 7 bases. V shed 1 base and J 4 bases; nucleotides not matched to a gene: 3. The CDR3 runs 14 residues. In germline, CDR1 is MGHRA, CDR2 YSYEKL.